This T cell receptor (beta chain) is from a study of cytomegalovirus exposure and HLA in healthy donors. Study context: Later, an analysis reported that the 120 or so validation repertoires had used the same platform as the approximately 690 first-cohort repertoires.

For this clone: Its antigen is still unknown.

Germline loops: CDR1 SGHDT, CDR2 YYEEEE. This CDR3 is 16 amino acids long. The J segment lost 4 bases and the V segment lost 1 base, leaving 4 bases of the junction unmatched. The repertoire was sequenced with immunoSEQ multiplex PCR; TCRdb's copy has only in-frame clones and lacks some. The table has around 150,000 clones, approximately 84% seen once. Overall study findings and caveats: Most TCR sequences proved rare, with some public TCRs found in many donors. In the 130 or so validation repertoires, a later analysis found that first-cohort TCR clusters tended to co-occur.

This sequence was found in a man aged 30 to 45 in good health and CMV-seropositive. This chain connects TRBV5-6 to TRBJ2-7; 14 nucleotides line up with TRBD2. Sequencing input: PBMCs. The DNA of the CDR3 is TGTGCCAGCAGCTTGCGGGGACTAGCGGGAGTATACGAGCAGTACTTC. Translated, it gives CASSLRGLAGVYEQYF.